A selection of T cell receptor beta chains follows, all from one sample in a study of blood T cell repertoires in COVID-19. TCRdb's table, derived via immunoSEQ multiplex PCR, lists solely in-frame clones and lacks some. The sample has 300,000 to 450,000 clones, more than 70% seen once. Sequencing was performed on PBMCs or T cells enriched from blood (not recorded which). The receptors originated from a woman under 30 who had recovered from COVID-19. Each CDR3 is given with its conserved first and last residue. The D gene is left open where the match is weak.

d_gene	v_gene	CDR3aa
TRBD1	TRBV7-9	CASSSGQANSPLHF
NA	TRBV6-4	CASSVPMGPMAKNIQYF
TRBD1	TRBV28	CASSSNDRVYTEAFF
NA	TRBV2	CASIVRVVIDTQYF
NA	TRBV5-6	CASSLGPRPLHF
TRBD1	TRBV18	CATMGQINTEAFF
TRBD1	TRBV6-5	CASSLTGGSNEKLFF
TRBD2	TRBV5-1	CASSLILAGEAYNEQFF
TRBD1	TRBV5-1	CASSPGQGGPSMNTEAFF
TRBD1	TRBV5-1	CASSLGSTGSYEQYF
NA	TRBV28	CASSFFGGVGEDYGYTF
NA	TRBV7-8	CASSETLAGAINSPLHF
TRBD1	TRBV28	CASSRVQGDGNQPQHF
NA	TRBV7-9	CASSLATGGTPSGNTIYF
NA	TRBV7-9	CASSLAGGPLEQYF
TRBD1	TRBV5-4	CASSLRDSVRYNSPLHF
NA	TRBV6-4	CASSGGTPYGYTF
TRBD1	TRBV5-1	CASSFGTGDTGNTIYF
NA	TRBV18	CASSPRKLDYYNEQFF
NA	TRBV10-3	CAITSSGELVTGELFF
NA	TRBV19	CASTWGDGYTF
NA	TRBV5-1	CASSLVVSNTGELFF
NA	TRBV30	CAWTMTASYEQYF
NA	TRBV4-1	CASSQVPGPSYEQYF
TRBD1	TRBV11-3	CASSQGAEAFF
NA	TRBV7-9	CASSLPRRGQNNEQFF
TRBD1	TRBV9	CASSEARGNGNTIYF
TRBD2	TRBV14	CASSPAGDTDTQYF
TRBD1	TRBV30	CAWSLSDRDFEQYF
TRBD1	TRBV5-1	CASSLGQGRETQYF
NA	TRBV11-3	CASSLAAGTDTQYF
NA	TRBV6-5	CASSGSGKAFF
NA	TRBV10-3	CAIGDSSTEAFF
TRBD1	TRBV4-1	CASSRLHRGEHYNSPLHF
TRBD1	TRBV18	CASSFPGQGNIQYF
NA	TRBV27	CASSWGINAGELFF
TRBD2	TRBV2	CAATGREAYEQYF
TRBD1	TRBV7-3	CASSSTGDYGYTF
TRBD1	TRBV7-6	CASSSMSGQGINQPQHF
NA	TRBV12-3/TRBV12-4	CASSPETVYGYTF
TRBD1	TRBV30	CAWSTGTGSNEQYF
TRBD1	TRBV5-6	CASSLEVRQGARGYTF
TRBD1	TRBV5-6	CASGETGKNTEAFF
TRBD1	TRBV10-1	CASSRDRGVGNEQFF
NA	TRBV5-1	CASSLDRGNSPLHF
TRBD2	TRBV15	CATSFRLAASTDTQYF
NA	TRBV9	CASSSGEGLDEKLFF
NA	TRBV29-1	CSVTPRSQRGNTIYF
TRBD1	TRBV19	CASSSPTGLNSPLHF
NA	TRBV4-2	CASSQVGGAAEAFF
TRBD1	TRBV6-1	CASSEEDRTGVTGELFF
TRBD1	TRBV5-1	CASSVGQTGELFF
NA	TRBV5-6	CASSLSTGDGYTF
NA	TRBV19	CASSIQDTNYGYTF
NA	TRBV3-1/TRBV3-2	CASSPSMGGSEKLFF
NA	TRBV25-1	CASSDGGKTMNTEAFF
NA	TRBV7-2	CASSLGWAQPQHF
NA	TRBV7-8	CASSLVVGRGTLQPQHF
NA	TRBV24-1	CATRGTKGGPGNEQFF
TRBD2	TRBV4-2	CASSQDARGDYEQYF